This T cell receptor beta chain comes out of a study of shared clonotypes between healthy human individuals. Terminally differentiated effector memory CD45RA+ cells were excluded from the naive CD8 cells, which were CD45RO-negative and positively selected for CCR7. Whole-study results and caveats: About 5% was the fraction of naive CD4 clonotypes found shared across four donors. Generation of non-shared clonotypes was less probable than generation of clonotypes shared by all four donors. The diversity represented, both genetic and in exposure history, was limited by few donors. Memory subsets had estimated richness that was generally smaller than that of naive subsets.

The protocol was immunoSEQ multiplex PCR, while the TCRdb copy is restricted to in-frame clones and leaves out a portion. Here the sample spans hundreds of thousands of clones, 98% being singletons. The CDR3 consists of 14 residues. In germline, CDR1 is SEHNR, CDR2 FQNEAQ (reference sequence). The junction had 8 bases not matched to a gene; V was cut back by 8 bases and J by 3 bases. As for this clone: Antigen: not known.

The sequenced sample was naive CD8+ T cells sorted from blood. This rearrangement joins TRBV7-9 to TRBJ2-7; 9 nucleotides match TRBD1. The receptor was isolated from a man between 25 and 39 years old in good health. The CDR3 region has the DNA TGTGCCAGCTCGATAGGGGACAGGGTCTACGAGCAGTACTTC. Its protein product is CASSIGDRVYEQYF.